This is a list of T cell receptor beta chains from one sample in a study of cytomegalovirus exposure and HLA in healthy donors. Measured with immunoSEQ multiplex PCR; TCRdb has only the in-frame clones, and not every one. The table lists some 100,000 clones, about two thirds of them singletons. The sample comprised PBMCs. Receptors were obtained from a woman aged 30 to 39 in good health and CMV-seropositive. Each CDR3 is given with its conserved first and last residue. The D gene is left open where the match is weak. A row's size may be missing; if present it is once, few, many or a size class.

j_call d_call v_call clone_size cdr3_aa cdr3_nt
TRBJ1-3 TRBD1 TRBV19 . CASSRTGSGNTIYF TGTGCCAGTAGTAGGACAGGATCTGGAAACACCATATATTTT
TRBJ2-7 . TRBV20-1 . CSASLGEEQYF TGCAGTGCTAGCCTTGGAGAAGAGCAGTACTTC
TRBJ1-1 TRBD1 TRBV2 few CASETGIATEAFF TGTGCCAGCGAGACAGGGATTGCGACTGAAGCTTTCTTT
TRBJ1-3 . TRBV7-8 . CASSLAWNPGGGNTIYF TGTGCCAGCAGCTTGGCTTGGAATCCGGGAGGCGGAAACACCATATATTTT
TRBJ2-1 TRBD2 TRBV6-5 few CASSYGSGAYNEQFF TGTGCCAGCAGTTACGGTAGCGGGGCTTACAATGAGCAGTTCTTC
TRBJ2-7 TRBD1 TRBV6-5 . CASRGDRYEQYF TGTGCCAGCAGGGGGGACAGATACGAGCAGTACTTC
TRBJ2-3 . TRBV19 . CASSIRDTGTDTQYF TGTGCCAGTAGTATACGGGACACAGGCACAGATACGCAGTATTTT
TRBJ2-1 TRBD1 TRBV25-1 . CASRGTGGNEQFF TGTGCCAGCAGGGGAACAGGGGGCAATGAGCAGTTCTTC
TRBJ1-5 . TRBV4-1 . CASSREVNQPQHF TGCGCCAGCAGCCGCGAAGTTAATCAGCCCCAGCATTTT
TRBJ2-5 TRBD2 TRBV7-7 . CASSLGLAGVQETQYF TGTGCCAGCAGCTTGGGACTAGCGGGGGTTCAAGAGACCCAGTACTTC
TRBJ1-2 . TRBV5-4 . CASSLGHPYGYTF TGTGCCAGCAGCCTCGGACACCCCTATGGCTACACCTTC
TRBJ1-4 . TRBV18 few CASSPPGSPKEKLFF TGTGCCAGCTCACCCCCGGGGTCACCCAAGGAAAAACTGTTTTTT
TRBJ1-3 . TRBV6-6 . CASILSWTNLNTIYF TGTGCCAGCATCCTATCCTGGACAAATCTTAACACCATATATTTT
TRBJ2-1 TRBD1 TRBV7-2 . CASSLTGGAGNEQFF TGTGCCAGCAGCTTAACAGGGGGCGCTGGTAATGAGCAGTTCTTC
TRBJ1-5 TRBD1 TRBV19 . CASSIGAGGRPGQPQHF TGTGCCAGTAGTATAGGGGCAGGGGGCCGTCCGGGACAGCCCCAGCATTTT
TRBJ2-1 TRBD1 TRBV7-2 . CASNPRTGLSYNEQFF TGTGCCAGCAATCCCCGGACAGGGCTCTCCTACAATGAGCAGTTCTTC
TRBJ2-7 TRBD2 TRBV4-2 . CASSQSQGLADPYEQYF TGTGCCAGCAGCCAATCCCAAGGGCTAGCGGACCCCTACGAGCAGTACTTC
TRBJ2-5 TRBD1 TRBV4-1 few CASSQSGQGGWETQYF TGCGCCAGCAGCCAAAGTGGACAGGGCGGTTGGGAGACCCAGTACTTC
TRBJ2-7 TRBD1 TRBV18 . CASRQGASSYEQYF TGTGCCAGCCGACAGGGGGCGAGCTCCTACGAGCAGTACTTC
TRBJ2-1 TRBD1 TRBV7-2 . CASSRGTGSNEQFF TGTGCCAGCTCCCGAGGGACAGGGTCCAATGAGCAGTTCTTC
TRBJ2-5 . TRBV6-6 . CASSYSAGFSQETQYF TGTGCCAGCAGTTACTCGGCGGGGTTTTCCCAAGAGACCCAGTACTTC
TRBJ1-2 . TRBV18 . CASSRLGSEGYGYTF TGTGCCAGCTCACGATTAGGGAGTGAAGGCTATGGCTACACCTTC
TRBJ2-3 . TRBV7-7 . CASSVASTDTQYF TGTGCCAGCAGCGTAGCTAGCACGGATACGCAGTATTTT
TRBJ1-6 . TRBV6-6 . CASRMTGGDSPLHF TGTGCCAGCAGGATGACAGGTGGGGATTCACCCCTCCACTTT
TRBJ1-1 . TRBV9 few CASSVTPRGTEAFF TGTGCCAGCAGCGTAACCCCAAGGGGCACTGAAGCTTTCTTT
TRBJ1-3 TRBD1 TRBV6-1 . CASSESGGLGNTIYF TGTGCCAGCAGTGAATCAGGGGGGCTTGGGAACACCATATATTTT
TRBJ1-6 . TRBV7-2 . CASSVRTGYGSYNSPLHF TGTGCCAGCAGCGTCCGGACGGGGTACGGCTCCTATAATTCACCCCTCCACTTT
TRBJ2-5 . TRBV4-3 few CASSQERGGAEETQYF TGCGCCAGCAGCCAAGAACGCGGCGGGGCCGAGGAGACCCAGTACTTC
TRBJ2-7 TRBD2 TRBV6-1 . CASSLGLAIGEQYF TGTGCCAGCAGTCTGGGACTAGCTATAGGGGAGCAGTACTTC
TRBJ2-3 . TRBV2 . CASSDPYTQYF TGTGCCAGCAGTGATCCTTATACGCAGTATTTT
TRBJ2-1 TRBD1 TRBV6-5 . CASSSTRGQGSFF TGTGCCAGTAGTTCCACCCGGGGACAGGGTAGCTTCTTC
TRBJ1-1 TRBD1 TRBV18 . CASSPGQFGDTEAFF TGTGCCAGCTCACCGGGACAGTTTGGGGACACTGAAGCTTTCTTT
TRBJ1-6 TRBD1 TRBV7-9 once CASSVPGTVRGNSPLHF TGTGCCAGCAGCGTCCCCGGGACAGTGAGGGGTAATTCACCCCTCCACTTT
TRBJ1-2 TRBD1 TRBV27 . CASRAAGGAYGYTF TGTGCCAGCAGGGCGGCAGGGGGCGCCTATGGCTACACCTTC
TRBJ1-5 TRBD1 TRBV19 . CASNLGQGRQPQHF TGTGCCAGTAATCTGGGACAGGGGAGGCAGCCCCAGCATTTT
TRBJ1-1 . TRBV6-5 . CASSDRDTSEAFF TGTGCCAGCAGTGATCGGGACACCAGTGAAGCTTTCTTT
TRBJ2-1 . TRBV7-9 . CASSLEWRTNEQFF TGTGCCAGCAGCTTAGAGTGGAGGACCAATGAGCAGTTCTTC
TRBJ2-5 TRBD2 TRBV7-8 . CASSPGGVLAGETQYF TGTGCCAGCAGCCCCGGTGGCGTCCTAGCGGGTGAGACCCAGTACTTC
TRBJ2-3 . TRBV28 few CASSGAEAGEVDTQYF TGTGCCAGCAGTGGTGCGGAGGCAGGGGAAGTAGATACGCAGTATTTT
TRBJ1-5 TRBD1 TRBV4-3 . CASSLSNGQGAQHF TGCGCCAGCAGCCTTTCTAACGGACAGGGCGCCCAGCATTTT
TRBJ1-1 TRBD1 TRBV2 . CASSLDREDIEAFF TGTGCCAGCAGTCTTGACAGGGAGGATATCGAAGCTTTCTTT
TRBJ1-5 . TRBV11-2 . CASSLTDNQPQHF TGTGCCAGCAGCTTAACAGACAATCAGCCCCAGCATTTT
TRBJ2-5 TRBD1 TRBV19 many CASSTLGQGETQYF TGTGCCAGTAGTACGTTAGGACAGGGGGAGACCCAGTACTTC
TRBJ1-2 TRBD1 TRBV5-1 . CASSLALTGVNGYTF TGCGCCAGCAGCTTGGCCTTGACAGGGGTTAATGGCTACACCTTC
TRBJ2-1 . TRBV2 . CASSKTSFSYNEQFF TGTGCCAGCAGTAAGACTAGTTTCTCCTACAATGAGCAGTTCTTC
TRBJ2-7 TRBD1 TRBV11-3 . CASSQRGQGVNEQYF TGTGCCAGCAGCCAAAGGGGACAGGGGGTGAACGAGCAGTACTTC
TRBJ2-7 TRBD1 TRBV9 . CASSVEGTGLREQYF TGTGCCAGCAGCGTAGAAGGGACAGGGTTGAGGGAGCAGTACTTC
TRBJ2-1 TRBD2 TRBV6-6 . CASSYSASGGYNEQFF TGTGCCAGCAGTTACTCGGCTAGCGGGGGTTACAATGAGCAGTTCTTC
TRBJ1-1 . TRBV2 . CASSEATGRTEAFF TGTGCCAGCAGTGAAGCAACGGGGAGAACTGAAGCTTTCTTT
TRBJ2-2 . TRBV19 . CASSTRLKENTGELFF TGTGCCAGTAGCACAAGACTAAAGGAGAACACCGGGGAGCTGTTTTTT
TRBJ2-3 . TRBV5-6 . CASLTLGTLTQYF TGTGCCAGCCTCACCCTTGGGACACTCACGCAGTATTTT
TRBJ2-1 TRBD2 TRBV7-3 few CASSPSRTSVMNEQFF TGTGCCAGCAGCCCCTCTCGGACTAGCGTCATGAATGAGCAGTTCTTC
TRBJ2-7 . TRBV6-1 . CASSERPGMDSYEQYF TGTGCCAGCAGTGAACGCCCCGGGATGGATTCCTACGAGCAGTACTTC
TRBJ1-2 . TRBV12-5 few CASGTDRAFLSIDYGYTF TGTGCTAGTGGAACGGACAGAGCCTTTTTATCCATTGACTATGGCTACACCTTC
TRBJ1-2 . TRBV7-2 . CASSLYRDYGYTF TGTGCCAGCAGCCTATACAGGGACTATGGCTACACCTTC
TRBJ1-5 TRBD1 TRBV6-5 . CASSRDRGRQPQHF TGTGCCAGCAGCCGGGACAGGGGGCGGCAGCCCCAGCATTTT
TRBJ1-4 . TRBV4-1 few CASSQDLGATNEKLFF TGTGCCAGCAGCCAAGACCTCGGGGCAACTAATGAAAAACTGTTTTTT
TRBJ2-1 . TRBV4-1 . CASSRAIDGSSYNEQFF TGCGCCAGCAGCCGTGCAATTGACGGGAGCTCCTACAATGAGCAGTTCTTC
TRBJ2-3 . TRBV5-1 . CASSIQGAGTDTQYF TGCGCCAGCAGCATACAGGGAGCTGGCACAGATACGCAGTATTTT
TRBJ2-1 . TRBV6-1 once CASKRQGSHNEQFF TGTGCCAGCAAGAGGCAGGGGTCTCACAATGAGCAGTTCTTC